Shown below are 13 T cell receptor beta chains from a single sample sequenced in a study of shared clonotypes between healthy human individuals. Naive CD8 cells lacked CD45RO, underwent positive selection for CCR7 and left out terminally differentiated effector memory CD45RA+ cells. This table comes from immunoSEQ multiplex PCR, and its TCRdb copy is limited to in-frame clones, with some not included. Among about 2 million clones listed, about 94% were seen once. Material: naive CD8+ T cells sorted from blood. The source is a man younger than 35 in good health.

Of note for this clone: Other nucleotide sequences from this sample produce the same CDR3. The J gene is TRBJ2-7, the V gene TRBV19, with TRBD1 matching over 8 bases. Germline loops: CDR1 LNHDA, CDR2 SQIVND (reference sequence). This CDR3 contains 14 residues. After removal of 3 bases from V and 3 bases from J, the junction contained 4 bases not matched to a gene. The CDR3, as DNA: TGTGCCAGTAGTATCGGACAGGGCCTCTACGAGCAGTACTTC. It translates to CASSIGQGLYEQYF.

The chain uses TRBV5-5 and TRBJ1-4; D gene ambiguous. The CDR3 is 14 residues long. Trimming removed 1 base at V and 4 bases at J, with 8 bases between. The V gene's germline CDR1 is SGHKS and CDR2 YYEKEE (reference sequence). This CDR3 reads CASSLWLGNEKLFF. Written as DNA, the CDR3 is TGTGCCAGCAGCTTGTGGCTGGGTAATGAAAAACTGTTTTTT. Using reference TRBV5-5 and TRBJ1-4 for the parts outside the CDR3, the full variable domain is DAGVTQSPTHLIKTRGQQVTLRCSPISGHKSVSWYQQVLGQGPQFIFQYYEKEERGRGNFPDRFSARQFPNYSSELNVNALLLGDSALYLCASSLWLGNEKLFFGSGTQLSVL.

As for this clone: Other nucleotide sequences in the sample specify the same CDR3. The chain employs TRBV4-1 and TRBJ2-6; D gene unclear. Germline CDR1 is MGHRA and CDR2 is YSYEKL. CDR3 length: 15 residues. Trimming shortened V by 0 bases and J by 0 bases, and 3 bases separated the two germline ends. The CDR3 spells CASSQESSGANVLTF. In DNA, the CDR3 is TGCGCCAGCAGCCAAGAAAGCTCTGGGGCCAACGTCCTGACTTTC.

V and J are TRBV29-1 and TRBJ2-1; D is unclear. CDR3 length: 11 residues. V was clipped by 4 bases and J by 7 bases, with 8 bases between them. Germline V gene sequence: CDR1 SQVTM, CDR2 ANQGSEA. The CDR3 nucleotides are TGCAGCGTTGGGGCCCCTAATGAGCAGTTCTTC. This encodes CSVGAPNEQFF.

This sequence joins TRBV19 and TRBJ1-2; D is possibly TRBD1 (5 bases). Per the germline V gene, CDR1 is LNHDA and CDR2 is SQIVND (reference sequence). V was shortened by 3 bases and J by 1 base, with 15 bases between the two germline ends. The CDR3 covers 16 residues. The CDR3 region has the DNA TGTGCCAGTAGTATCACCGCAGGGTTCCGTAACTATGGCTACACCTTC. Residues: CASSITAGFRNYGYTF.

The table lists this clone with a count of one. V and J are TRBV29-1 and TRBJ2-5; D is tentatively TRBD1 or TRBD2 (5 bases each). The CDR3 covers 18 residues. Germline V lookup: CDR1 SQVTM, CDR2 ANQGSEA. V lost 3 bases and J lost 4, with 27 bases in between. CDR3 in amino acids: CSVDPTRRAPRRGETQYF. The CDR3 DNA is TGCAGCGTTGATCCCACGCGCAGGGCCCCTCGACGGGGAGAGACCCAGTACTTC.

The chain uses TRBV6-1 and TRBJ2-4; D might be TRBD2 (5 bases). CDR1 MNHNS and CDR2 SASEGT come from the germline V gene. The CDR3 spans 12 residues. The germline V and J ends were trimmed by 1 base and 15 bases, with 13 bases remaining between them. CDR3 amino acids: CASSEGYRDWYF. The CDR3 bases are TGTGCCAGCAGTGAAGGCTACCGGGATTGGTACTTC.

To note about this clone: This sample also contains other DNA sequences that code for the same CDR3. This sequence joins TRBV5-4 and TRBJ2-3; D may be TRBD2 (6 bases). There are 15 residues in the CDR3. Germline CDR1 SGHNT, CDR2 YYREEE (reference sequence). Trimming shortened V by 0 bases and J by 0 bases, and 8 bases separated the two germline ends. CDR3 residues: CASSLAGGSTDTQYF. CDR3 nucleotides: TGTGCCAGCAGCTTGGCAGGAGGGAGCACAGATACGCAGTATTTT.

V usage is TRBV4-3 and J usage is TRBJ2-1; D gene unclear. This CDR3 has 13 amino acids. CDR1 and CDR2 from the germline V gene are LGHNA and YSLEER. With 3 bases removed from V and 5 bases from J, the gap between germline ends came to 8 bases. The CDR3 bases are TGCGCCAGCAGCCAGTACGGCAACAATGAGCAGTTCTTC. Its protein is CASSQYGNNEQFF.

This rearrangement joins TRBV7-9 to TRBJ2-5; 10 bases are a match to TRBD2. V lost 5 bases and J lost 3; bases outside the gene matches: 6. The CDR3 has 15 amino acids. Germline loops: CDR1 SEHNR, CDR2 FQNEAQ (reference sequence). CDR3 coding DNA: TGTGCCAGCAGCGATCCCGGGACTAGCGAAGAGACCCAGTACTTC. This translates into CASSDPGTSEETQYF.

This clone was counted a single time. V gene TRBV10-1 combines with J gene TRBJ2-1, with 8 bases fitting TRBD2. Germline values: CDR1 WNHNN, CDR2 SYGVQD (reference sequence). The CDR3 contains 15 residues. J lost 7 bases, V lost 4 bases, and 9 bases had no gene match. The CDR3 loop is CASSGREGSSNEQFF. DNA of the CDR3: TGCGCCAGCAGTGGACGGGAGGGGAGCTCTAATGAGCAGTTCTTC.

This clone was observed a single time. The identical CDR3 is also encoded by other nucleotide sequences in the sample. V usage is TRBV29-1 and J usage is TRBJ2-3; D not resolved. CDR1 and CDR2 (germline): SQVTM, ANQGSEA. The germline V and J ends were trimmed by 4 bases and 0 bases, with 5 bases remaining between them. CDR3 length equals 12 residues. The CDR3: CSVGGSTDTQYF. The CDR3 DNA follows: TGCAGCGTTGGAGGCAGCACAGATACGCAGTATTTT.

The chain uses TRBV4-2 and TRBJ1-2, with D tentatively TRBD1 (5 bases). V lost 3 bases, J lost 4 bases, and 12 bases lay in between. CDR1 is LGHNA and CDR2 is YNFKEQ in the germline V gene. There are 14 residues in the CDR3. The CDR3 DNA follows: TGTGCCAGCAGCCAGGAGGGACCGTCCTATGGCTACACCTTC. Protein sequence: CASSQEGPSYGYTF.